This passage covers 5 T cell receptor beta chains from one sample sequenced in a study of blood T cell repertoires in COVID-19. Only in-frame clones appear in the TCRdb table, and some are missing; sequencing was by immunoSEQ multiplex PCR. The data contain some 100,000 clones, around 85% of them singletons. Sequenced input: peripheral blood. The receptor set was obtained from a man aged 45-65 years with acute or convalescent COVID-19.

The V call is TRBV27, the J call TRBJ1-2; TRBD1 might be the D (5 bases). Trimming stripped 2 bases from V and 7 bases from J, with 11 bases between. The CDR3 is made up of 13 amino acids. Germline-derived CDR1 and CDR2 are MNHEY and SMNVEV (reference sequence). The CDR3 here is CASSLMGTGGYTF. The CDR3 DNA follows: TGTGCCAGCAGTTTAATGGGAACAGGTGGCTACACCTTC.

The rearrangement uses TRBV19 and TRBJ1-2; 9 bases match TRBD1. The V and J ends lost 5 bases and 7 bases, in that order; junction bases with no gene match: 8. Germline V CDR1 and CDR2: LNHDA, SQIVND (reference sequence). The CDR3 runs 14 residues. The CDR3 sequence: CASSSWGTGIGYTF. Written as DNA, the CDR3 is TGTGCCAGTAGTTCTTGGGGGACAGGGATTGGCTACACCTTC.

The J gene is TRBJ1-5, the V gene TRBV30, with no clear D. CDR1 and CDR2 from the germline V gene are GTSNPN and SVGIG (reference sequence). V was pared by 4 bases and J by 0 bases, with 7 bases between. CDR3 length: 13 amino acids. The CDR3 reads CAWTGNSNQPQHF. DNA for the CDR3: TGTGCCTGGACGGGTAATAGCAATCAGCCCCAGCATTTT.

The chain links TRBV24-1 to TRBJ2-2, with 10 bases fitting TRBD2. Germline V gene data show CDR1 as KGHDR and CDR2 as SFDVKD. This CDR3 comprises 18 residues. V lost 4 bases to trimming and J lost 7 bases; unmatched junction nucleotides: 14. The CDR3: CATSDPVEAGGPHGELFF. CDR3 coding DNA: TGTGCCACCAGTGACCCCGTTGAAGCGGGAGGGCCTCACGGGGAGCTGTTTTTT.

In DNA, the CDR3 is TGCGCCAGCAGTGAGTCGACCAGGGAGGGAGATACGCAGTATTTT. Translation: CASSESTREGDTQYF. The gene calls are TRBV10-2 and TRBJ2-3, with 7 bases fitting TRBD2. Trimming removed 0 bases from V and 5 bases from J; junction bases left unmatched: 5. Germline V gene sequence: CDR1 WSHSY, CDR2 SAAADI. This CDR3 is 15 amino acids long.